This T cell receptor beta chain is from a study of OX40 agonist ivuxolimab in advanced cancers. Clones were read by immunoSEQ multiplex PCR, and TCRdb kept only the in-frame ones, dropping some. The data show about 60,000 clones, with more than 70% seen just once and around 5% held by the top ten. CDR3 size: 13 residues. The germline V gene has CDR1 MNHNY and CDR2 SVGAGI (reference sequence). Deletions cut 5 bases from V and 3 bases from J, with 5 bases between. This chain connects TRBV6-6 to TRBJ2-6; D remains ambiguous. This TCR derives from an adult with an advanced solid tumor such as melanoma, head and neck, liver or kidney cancer. This material consisted of CD4+ or CD8+ T cells sorted from blood, taken in a trial of the OX40 agonist ivuxolimab. The CDR3 region is CASSGVGANVLTF. CDR3 DNA: TGTGCCAGCAGTGGGGTTGGGGCCAACGTCCTGACTTTC.